Listed below are T cell receptor beta chains from one sample, sequenced in a study of T cell responses to AZD1222 COVID-19 vaccine. TCRdb keeps only in-frame clones here, not all; method: immunoSEQ multiplex PCR. The repertoire holds some 150,000 clones, approximately 90% seen once, with approximately 2% in the top ten. The sequencing used peripheral blood, collected on day 0 of AZD1222 vaccination. Every receptor here comes from an adult in good health. Each CDR3 is given with its conserved first and last residue. A D gene is named only where the DNA matches it firmly. A row's size may be missing; if present it is once, few, many or a size class.

TRBJ1-4	TRBV2	.	.	TGTGCCGGATACGAAAACAGGGACTCCACTCGCGAAAAACTGTTTTTT	CAGYENRDSTREKLFF
TRBJ2-1	TRBV28	TRBD2	.	TGTGCCAGCAGCATCACTAGCGGGAGTTTCTACAATGAGCAGTTCTTC	CASSITSGSFYNEQFF
TRBJ1-4	TRBV28	.	.	TGTGCCAGCAGACTCCACCCGGGAACAACTAATGAAAAACTGTTTTTT	CASRLHPGTTNEKLFF
TRBJ2-1	TRBV9	TRBD2	.	TGTGCCAGCAGCGTAGGAACTAGCGGAGGAAATGAGCAGTTCTTC	CASSVGTSGGNEQFF
TRBJ1-1	TRBV7-9	.	.	TGTGCCAGCATCGTGGGGCCTGGGCTGAACACTGAAGCTTTCTTT	CASIVGPGLNTEAFF
TRBJ2-7	TRBV7-8	.	.	TGTGCCAGCAGCTTTTCCCTTAGCGTTAGCTCCTACGAGCAGTACTTC	CASSFSLSVSSYEQYF
TRBJ2-3	TRBV19	TRBD2	.	TGTGCCAGTTCCGCGCTAGCGGGGACCACAGATACGCAGTATTTT	CASSALAGTTDTQYF
TRBJ1-4	TRBV18	TRBD1	.	TGTGCCAGCTCACCTTCGGACAGGGTGGCAACTAATGAAAAACTGTTTTTT	CASSPSDRVATNEKLFF
TRBJ2-2	TRBV5-4	TRBD1	.	TGTGCCAGCAGCTGGGACAGGGGGACCGGGGAGCTGTTTTTT	CASSWDRGTGELFF
TRBJ1-6	TRBV9	TRBD1	.	TGTGCCAGCAGCGTAGCTTCAGGACAGGGGTCACCCCTCCACTTT	CASSVASGQGSPLHF
TRBJ1-6	TRBV4-3	.	.	TGCGCCAGCAGCCACGAACTACCAGGACGGAAAATTAATTCACCCCTCCACTTT	CASSHELPGRKINSPLHF
TRBJ2-3	TRBV18	.	.	TGTGCCAGCTCGACGGCGGACGGGATCACAGATACGCAGTATTTT	CASSTADGITDTQYF
TRBJ2-1	TRBV7-9	TRBD2	once	TGTGCCAGCAGCGAGGGACTAGCATCTTACAATGAGCAGTTCTTC	CASSEGLASYNEQFF
TRBJ2-3	TRBV12-3/TRBV12-4	.	.	TGTGCCAGCAGTTCCGGCACAGATACGCAGTATTTT	CASSSGTDTQYF
TRBJ1-5	TRBV4-3	.	.	TGCGCCAGCAGCCAAGACCTTAGCAATCAGCCCCAGCATTTT	CASSQDLSNQPQHF
TRBJ2-2	TRBV9	.	.	TGTGCCAGCAGCGTAGCTACAGCTAACACCGGGGAGCTGTTTTTT	CASSVATANTGELFF
TRBJ1-5	TRBV3-1/TRBV3-2	TRBD1	.	TGTGCCAGCAGAAAAGAAGGGGGACAGGGTGTTCAGCCCCAGCATTTT	CASRKEGGQGVQPQHF
TRBJ2-1	TRBV24-1	.	once	TGTGCCACCAGTGATTCACAGTACAATGAGCAGTTCTTC	CATSDSQYNEQFF
TRBJ1-1	TRBV3-1/TRBV3-2	.	.	TGTGCCAGCAGCCAAGGCAACACTGAAGCTTTCTTT	CASSQGNTEAFF
TRBJ2-6	TRBV30	.	once	TGTGCCTGGGACGGAAGCTCTGGGGCCAACGTCCTGACTTTC	CAWDGSSGANVLTF
TRBJ1-1	TRBV5-1	TRBD1	.	TGCGCCAGCAAGAGACAGGGGATCGTCTACGGCACTGAAGCTTTCTTT	CASKRQGIVYGTEAFF
TRBJ2-7	TRBV11-3	.	.	TGTGCCAGCAGCCAAATCGACAGGGAGGACGAGCAGTACTTC	CASSQIDREDEQYF
TRBJ1-3	TRBV11-2	.	.	TGTGCCAGCAGCTTAGAGGGGGGCTCTGGAAACACCATATATTTT	CASSLEGGSGNTIYF
TRBJ1-4	TRBV2	.	.	TGTGCCAGCAGGAGGGGTAATGAAAAACTGTTTTTT	CASRRGNEKLFF
TRBJ1-1	TRBV7-9	TRBD1	.	TGTGCCAGCAGCCGGCAGGGGGCTAACACTGAAGCTTTCTTT	CASSRQGANTEAFF
TRBJ1-6	TRBV10-3	.	.	TGTGCCATCAGACAGGATAATTCACCCCTCCACTTT	CAIRQDNSPLHF
TRBJ1-4	TRBV27	.	few	TGTGCCAGCAGTTTCGGAGGGACACCCTTCAAACTGTTTTTT	CASSFGGTPFKLFF
TRBJ1-4	TRBV11-2	.	.	TGTGCCAGCAGCTTAGTTCGACAGGCCAAATACAAAAAACTGTTTTTT	CASSLVRQAKYKKLFF
TRBJ2-5	TRBV20-1	.	once	TGCAGTGCTAGTATACCTAGCGTCTTCATTGAGACCCAGTACTTC	CSASIPSVFIETQYF
TRBJ1-6	TRBV30	.	.	TGTGCCTGGAGTTTGGGGGATTCACCCCTCCACTTT	CAWSLGDSPLHF
TRBJ1-4	TRBV19	.	few	TGTGCCAGTAGCGAGGGCGGCCGGAATGAAAAACTGTTTTTT	CASSEGGRNEKLFF
TRBJ1-2	TRBV29-1	.	.	TGCAGCGTTAACCCCGGGGCCGGAGCGGGCTACACCTTC	CSVNPGAGAGYTF